This T cell receptor beta chain was identified during a study of blood T cells in healthy people across ages. The V end was cut by 5 bases, the J end by 0 bases, with 17 bases between. The V gene's germline CDR1 is MNHNY and CDR2 SVGAGI (reference sequence). This CDR3 has 16 amino acids. A sample-barcoded 5' primer and a J-beta primer mix were used in a second PCR of roughly 6 to 11 cycles. Every individual sample yielded 2.5 million or more paired-end reads (each containing CDR3). TCRdb processed the 5' RACE reads anew with MiXCR; each CDR3 protein has one entry. The sample lists 1.5 million to 2 million distinct CDR3 sequences, 40% to 55% occurring once. Healthy Russian Caucasian donors spanned ages about 6 to 90 years. Comments on this clonotype: Its antigen is still unknown.

Study-level points and caveats: Compared with aged donors, long-lived donors showed fewer expanded clones, suggesting selection.

The TCR was taken from a woman aged 40 to 50 in good health. This sequence joins TRBV6-6 and TRBJ2-7; D may be TRBD1 (6 bases). Material: blood. The CDR3, as DNA: TGTGCCAGCAGTCCACGTGGGGGCGTCACCTCCTACGAGCAGTACTTC. It codes for CASSPRGGVTSYEQYF.